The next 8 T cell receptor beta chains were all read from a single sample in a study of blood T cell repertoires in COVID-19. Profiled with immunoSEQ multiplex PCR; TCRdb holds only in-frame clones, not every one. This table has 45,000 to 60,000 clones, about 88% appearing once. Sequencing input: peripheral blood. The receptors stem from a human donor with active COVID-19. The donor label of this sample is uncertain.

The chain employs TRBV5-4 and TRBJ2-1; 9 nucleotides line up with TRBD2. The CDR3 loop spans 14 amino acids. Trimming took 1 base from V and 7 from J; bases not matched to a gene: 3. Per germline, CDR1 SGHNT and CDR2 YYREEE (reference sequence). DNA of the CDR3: TGTGCCAGCAGCTTGAGCGGGGGGCTGAATGAGCAGTTCTTC. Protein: CASSLSGGLNEQFF.

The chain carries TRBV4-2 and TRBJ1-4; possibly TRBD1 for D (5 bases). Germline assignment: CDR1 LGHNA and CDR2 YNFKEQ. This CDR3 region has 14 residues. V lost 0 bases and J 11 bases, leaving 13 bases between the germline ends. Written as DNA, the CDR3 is TGTGCCAGCAGCCAAGAGGTCTTAGCAGGGAAACTGTTTTTT. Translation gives CASSQEVLAGKLFF.

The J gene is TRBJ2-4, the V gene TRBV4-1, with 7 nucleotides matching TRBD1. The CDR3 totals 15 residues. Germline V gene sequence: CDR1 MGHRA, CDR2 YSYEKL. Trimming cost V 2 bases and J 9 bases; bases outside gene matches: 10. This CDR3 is CASSQKGQGGGIQYF. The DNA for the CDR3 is TGCGCCAGCAGCCAAAAGGGACAAGGGGGCGGCATTCAGTACTTC.

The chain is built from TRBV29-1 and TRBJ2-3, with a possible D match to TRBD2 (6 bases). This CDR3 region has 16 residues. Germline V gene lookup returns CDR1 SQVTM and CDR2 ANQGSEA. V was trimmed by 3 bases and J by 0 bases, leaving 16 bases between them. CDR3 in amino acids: CSVDYYAGTSTDTQYF. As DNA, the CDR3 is TGCAGCGTTGATTACTACGCCGGGACTAGCACAGATACGCAGTATTTT.

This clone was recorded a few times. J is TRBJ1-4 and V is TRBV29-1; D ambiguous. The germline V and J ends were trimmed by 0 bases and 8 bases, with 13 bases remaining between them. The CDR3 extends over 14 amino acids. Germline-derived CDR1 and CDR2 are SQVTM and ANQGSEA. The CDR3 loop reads CSVEDWGGNEKLFF. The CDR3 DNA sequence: TGCAGCGTTGAAGATTGGGGAGGGAACGAAAAACTGTTTTTT.

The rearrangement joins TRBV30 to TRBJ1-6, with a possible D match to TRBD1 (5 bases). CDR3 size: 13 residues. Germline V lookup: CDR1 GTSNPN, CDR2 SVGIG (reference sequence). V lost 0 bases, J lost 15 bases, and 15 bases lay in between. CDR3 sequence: CAWSVTYKDNLHF. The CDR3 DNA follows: TGTGCCTGGAGTGTTACCTATAAGGACAACCTCCACTTT. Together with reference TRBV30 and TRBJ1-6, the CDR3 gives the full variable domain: SQTIHQWPATLVQPVGSPLSLECTVEGTSNPNLYWYRQAAGRGLQLLFYSVGIGQISSEVPQNLSASRPQDRQFILSSKKLLLSDSGFYLCAWSVTYKDNLHFGNGTRLTVT.

This chain's CDR3 is CASRPRDSSGNTIYF. For the CDR3, the DNA is TGTGCCAGCAGACCCAGGGACTCCTCTGGAAACACCATATATTTT. The chain is built from TRBV6-6 and TRBJ1-3; D perhaps matches TRBD1 (5 bases). This CDR3 contains 15 residues. Germline assignment: CDR1 MNHNY and CDR2 SVGAGI (reference sequence). V lost 6 bases and J lost 0, with 12 bases in between.

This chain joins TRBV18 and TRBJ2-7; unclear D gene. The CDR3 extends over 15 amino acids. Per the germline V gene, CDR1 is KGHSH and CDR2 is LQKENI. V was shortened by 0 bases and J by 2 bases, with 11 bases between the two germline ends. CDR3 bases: TGTGCCAGCTCACCACCTGGCTTCCAAACCTACGAGCAGTACTTC. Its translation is CASSPPGFQTYEQYF.